The rows below give T cell receptor beta chains drawn from one sample of a study of T cell repertoires in cytomegalovirus infection. From the reads, TCRdb called clonotypes with MiXCR, one entry per CDR3 protein. The sample lists around 260,000 distinct CDR3 sequences, approximately 10% occurring once. Input material: PBMCs. The receptors were sampled from a human donor in good health (CMV status not recorded). Some clones in this sample may be carry-over from other donors' samples. Each CDR3 is given with its conserved first and last residue. D genes are given only for firm matches. Rows give clone size only sometimes, using once, few, many, or a class for an expanded clone.

>few|TRBD1|TRBV9|TRBJ1-1
TGTGCCAGCAGCGACCAGGACAGGGCCACTGAAGCTTTCTTT
CASSDQDRATEAFF
>many|TRBD1|TRBV7-2|TRBJ1-6
TGTGCCAGCAGCTTCTACCCCACAGGGGGGAATTCACCCCTCCACTTT
CASSFYPTGGNSPLHF
>-|-|TRBV20-1|TRBJ1-1
TGCAGTGCTAGACCGGGACTACAAGCTTTCTTT
CSARPGLQAFF
>many|TRBD1|TRBV7-2|TRBJ1-1
TGTGCCAGCAGCCATTCAGGGGGTAAAGCTTTCTTT
CASSHSGGKAFF
>-|TRBD1|TRBV5-1|TRBJ1-1
TGCGCCAGCAGCCTCGGAGGGGGCAAAGGCACTGAAGCTTTCTTT
CASSLGGGKGTEAFF
>many|-|TRBV7-2|TRBJ2-7
TGTGCCAGCAGCTTCGACCGCGGGGCGCGGTACTTC
CASSFDRGARYF
>many|TRBD1|TRBV7-2|TRBJ1-1
TGTGCCAGCAGCACCCACAGGGGGTCCAATGAAGCTTTCTTT
CASSTHRGSNEAFF
>many|TRBD2|TRBV19|TRBJ2-1
TGTGCCAGTAGGAGGACTAGCGGGAGGCTGGATGAGCAGTTCTTC
CASRRTSGRLDEQFF
>many|-|TRBV7-2|TRBJ2-2
TGTGCCAGCAGCTCAGGCAGGTCCACCGGGGAGCTGTTTTTT
CASSSGRSTGELFF
>many|TRBD1|TRBV7-2|TRBJ1-2
TGTGCCAGCAGCAGAGGGGACAGAACTAACTATGGCTACACCTTC
CASSRGDRTNYGYTF
>many|-|TRBV7-2|TRBJ1-2
TGTGCCAGCAGCTTAGCAGGAGGGGCGAATATCTATGGCTACACCTTC
CASSLAGGANIYGYTF
>many|-|TRBV11-2|TRBJ1-1
TGTGCCAGCAGTTCCCGGGGAGCCAACACTGAAGCTTTCTTT
CASSSRGANTEAFF
>-|-|TRBV28|TRBJ2-2
TGTGCCAGCAGTTTTGAGATAAACACCGGGGAGCTGTTTTTT
CASSFEINTGELFF
>many|-|TRBV7-6|TRBJ2-5
TGTGCCAGCAGCTTCAGGGGTCGGGAGACCCAGTACTTC
CASSFRGRETQYF
>many|TRBD2|TRBV12-3/TRBV12-4|TRBJ2-5
TGTGCCAGCAGTGTAGCGGGGGGGGCGCAAGAGACCCAGTACTTC
CASSVAGGAQETQYF
>many|TRBD1|TRBV19|TRBJ1-4
TGTGCCAGTAGTCCCTCGGGACAGGGATATGAAAAACTGTTTTTT
CASSPSGQGYEKLFF
>many|TRBD1|TRBV7-9|TRBJ2-7
TGTGCCAGCAGCCCTCCCGGACAGGGAACCTACGAGCAGTACTTC
CASSPPGQGTYEQYF
>few|TRBD1|TRBV5-5|TRBJ2-2
TGTGCCAGCAGCGTACTATCCGGGACAGGGGCCACCGGGGAGCTGTTTTTT
CASSVLSGTGATGELFF
>-|-|TRBV19|TRBJ1-1
TGTGCCAGTAGTATAGATCTAGGAGAGACCACTGAAGCTTTCTTT
CASSIDLGETTEAFF
>-|-|TRBV29-1|TRBJ2-4
TGCAGCTCCCTGATCAGGGTCGGACCCCAACTACCCAAAAACATTCAGTACTTC
CSSLIRVGPQLPKNIQYF
>many|TRBD1|TRBV6-1|TRBJ1-2
TGTGCCAGCCAGCCGGGACAGGGGGCCTGGGGCTACACCTTC
CASQPGQGAWGYTF
>many|TRBD1|TRBV7-6|TRBJ2-5
TGTGCCAGCAGCCCATGGACAGGGGGACAAGAGACCCAGTACTTC
CASSPWTGGQETQYF
>-|TRBD2|TRBV7-2|TRBJ2-1
TGTGCCAGCAGCTTACACCAAAATAGCGGGGGGGCGAAGTTCTTC
CASSLHQNSGGAKFF
>many|TRBD1|TRBV7-6|TRBJ1-1
TGTGCCAGCAGCTTAGGAGACAGGGACAACACTGAAGCTTTCTTT
CASSLGDRDNTEAFF
>many|-|TRBV11-2|TRBJ1-2
TGTGCCAGCAGCTCCCCTCCCAGGAGCTACACCTTC
CASSSPPRSYTF
>many|-|TRBV28|TRBJ1-2
TGTGCCAGCAGGCCAACAGGGAACTATGGCTACACCTTC
CASRPTGNYGYTF
>many|-|TRBV7-8|TRBJ2-7
TGTGCCAGCACCCCGGGCAGGGCGGACTCCTACGAGCAGTACTTC
CASTPGRADSYEQYF
>-|TRBD1|TRBV29-1|TRBJ2-3
TGCAGCGTGTGGACAGGGTTAGGCACAGATACGCAGTATTTT
CSVWTGLGTDTQYF
>many|-|TRBV27|TRBJ2-3
TGTGCCAGCAAGCCTCTGGGGAAGGGCCTCGTCACAGATACGCAGTATTTT
CASKPLGKGLVTDTQYF
>many|-|TRBV7-2|TRBJ1-1
TGTGCCAGCAGCCGCCGGGGACCCACTGAAGCTTTCTTT
CASSRRGPTEAFF
>few|-|TRBV28|TRBJ2-7
TGTGCCAGCAGTTTACCCCGTGAGGGGGGGCAGCCGTACGAGCAGTACTTC
CASSLPREGGQPYEQYF
>few|TRBD2|TRBV11-2|TRBJ2-7
TGTGCCAGCAGCTATACTAGCGGGAGGTCCTACGAGCAGTACTTC
CASSYTSGRSYEQYF
>-|-|TRBV28|TRBJ1-1
TGTGCCAGCAGAACAGGAGTGGGTACTGAAGCTTTCTTT
CASRTGVGTEAFF
>many|TRBD2|TRBV7-6|TRBJ2-1
TGTGCCAGCAGCTCAACACCTTCATATAGCGGGGAAGGCGGGGTTGAGCAGTTCTTC
CASSSTPSYSGEGGVEQFF
>many|TRBD2|TRBV12-3/TRBV12-4|TRBJ2-5
TGTGCCAGCAGTCCTATACTAGCGGGAGTGAGACACGCCGAGACCCAGTACTTC
CASSPILAGVRHAETQYF
>many|-|TRBV9|TRBJ1-6
TGTGCCAGCAGCGTAAAGGTACAAGATTCACCCCTCCACTTT
CASSVKVQDSPLHF
>many|-|TRBV6-2/TRBV6-3|TRBJ1-1
TGTGCCAGCAGTTACCCTCCAGTGAACACTGAAGCTTTCTTT
CASSYPPVNTEAFF
>few|-|TRBV28|TRBJ2-5
TGTGCCAGCAGTTTGCCCCTCGGGGGTACAGAGACCCAGTACTTC
CASSLPLGGTETQYF
>-|-|TRBV12-3/TRBV12-4|TRBJ2-2
TGTGCCAGCAGCAACAGGTCACCGGGGACCGGGGAGCTGTTTTTT
CASSNRSPGTGELFF
>few|-|TRBV19|TRBJ2-1
TGTGCCAGTGGGGAAGGGGCGCGCTACAATGAGCAGTTCTTC
CASGEGARYNEQFF
>many|-|TRBV30|TRBJ2-5
TGTGCCTGGACCAGCTCGGAGACCCAGTACTTC
CAWTSSETQYF
>-|-|TRBV29-1|TRBJ1-5
TGCAGCGTTTTCGAGTCTAACAATCAGCCCCAGCATTTT
CSVFESNNQPQHF
>-|TRBD1|TRBV28|TRBJ2-3
TGTGCCAGCAGTTTACCGGGGACAGGGGGGGATACGCAGTATTTT
CASSLPGTGGDTQYF
>-|-|TRBV28|TRBJ1-1
TGTGCCAGCAGTCCCGGGACAATATTCCCCGAAGCTTTCTTT
CASSPGTIFPEAFF
>-|-|TRBV29-1|TRBJ1-1
TGCAGCGTTCGGGGAGTGAACACTGAAGCTTTCTTT
CSVRGVNTEAFF
>few|-|TRBV20-1|TRBJ1-3
TGCAGTGCTCGACTACAAAAATCTGGAAACACCATATATTTT
CSARLQKSGNTIYF
>-|-|TRBV20-1|TRBJ1-6
TGCAGTGCTAGCCCTACAGGGTACAATTCACCCCTCCACTTT
CSASPTGYNSPLHF
>many|-|TRBV20-1|TRBJ2-1
TGCAGTGCTAGAGATCAAATCGGACAGAACTCCTACAATGAGCAGTTCTTC
CSARDQIGQNSYNEQFF
>many|-|TRBV7-8|TRBJ1-3
TGTGCCAGCAGCCCGACAACGGGCCAGGGAGGAAACACCATATATTTT
CASSPTTGQGGNTIYF
>many|-|TRBV7-8|TRBJ2-2
TGTGCCAGCAGCTCCCAGGGATCGGAGACCGGGGAGCTGTTTTTT
CASSSQGSETGELFF
>many|-|TRBV7-2|TRBJ2-6
TGTGCCCTGGGGGGGCGCTCTGGGGCCAACGTCCTGACTTTC
CALGGRSGANVLTF
>many|-|TRBV6-1|TRBJ1-1
TGTGCCAGCCCCGGGCACTCGATCACTGAAGCTTTCTTT
CASPGHSITEAFF
>many|-|TRBV20-1|TRBJ2-3
TGCAGTGCTAGGAGCCCGAACACAGATACGCAGTATTTT
CSARSPNTDTQYF
>many|TRBD2|TRBV27|TRBJ2-7
TGTGCCAGCAGTTTATCGGGGACTAGCGACCCGAGCGACGAGCAGTACTTC
CASSLSGTSDPSDEQYF
>-|-|TRBV5-8|TRBJ1-5
TGTGCCAGCAGCTTCGAAAAGGGACTTAGCAATCAGCCCCAGCATTTT
CASSFEKGLSNQPQHF
>many|TRBD1|TRBV7-2|TRBJ1-1
TGTGCCAGCAGCTTGGTGGACAGGGGACAAGCTTTCTTT
CASSLVDRGQAFF